Listed below are T cell receptor beta chains from one sample, sequenced in a study of blood T cell repertoires in COVID-19. The method was immunoSEQ multiplex PCR; TCRdb's version includes in-frame clones alone and lacks a portion of them. The table records fewer than 250,000 clones, 76% of them present only once. Sequencing input: PBMCs or T cells enriched from blood (not recorded which). The receptors come from a woman aged 45-65 years with acute COVID-19. CDR3s include the opening cysteine and the closing phenylalanine or tryptophan. The D gene is left open where the match is weak. Not all rows give a size; the values are once, few, many and, for expanded clones, a class.

clone size: -; J gene: TRBJ2-3; V gene: TRBV29-1; D gene: TRBD1; CDR3 DNA: TGCAGCGTTGATACAGGGGGCCCGGATACGCAGTATTTT; CDR3 protein: CSVDTGGPDTQYF
clone size: -; J gene: TRBJ1-2; V gene: TRBV11-2; D gene: -; CDR3 DNA: TGTGCCAGCAGCTTAGGTGGGCAAGCCTATGGCTACACCTTC; CDR3 protein: CASSLGGQAYGYTF
clone size: -; J gene: TRBJ2-3; V gene: TRBV5-4; D gene: TRBD2; CDR3 DNA: TGTGCCAGCAGCCCCCCTACTAGCGGGGGGCCCCCCGATACGCAGTATTTT; CDR3 protein: CASSPPTSGGPPDTQYF
clone size: once; J gene: TRBJ1-2; V gene: TRBV28; D gene: -; CDR3 DNA: TGTGCCAGCAAATCGAACTATGGCTACACCTTC; CDR3 protein: CASKSNYGYTF
clone size: -; J gene: TRBJ1-5; V gene: TRBV7-2; D gene: TRBD1; CDR3 DNA: TGTGCCAGCAGTCACCGGGTAGGGGGCGTCAATCAGCCCCAGCATTTT; CDR3 protein: CASSHRVGGVNQPQHF
clone size: -; J gene: TRBJ2-3; V gene: TRBV19; D gene: -; CDR3 DNA: TGTGCCAGTAGCCGGGACACGGTCACAGATACGCAGTATTTT; CDR3 protein: CASSRDTVTDTQYF
clone size: -; J gene: TRBJ1-2; V gene: TRBV30; D gene: TRBD1; CDR3 DNA: TGTGCCTGGAGTGCGACAGGGAAGGGAGGCTACACCTTC; CDR3 protein: CAWSATGKGGYTF
clone size: -; J gene: TRBJ1-5; V gene: TRBV30; D gene: -; CDR3 DNA: TGTGCCTGGAGTATTGACAGTCATAGCAATCAGCCCCAGCATTTT; CDR3 protein: CAWSIDSHSNQPQHF
clone size: -; J gene: TRBJ2-1; V gene: TRBV19; D gene: -; CDR3 DNA: TGTGCCAGTAGTAAATGGCTTTACAATGAGCAGTTCTTC; CDR3 protein: CASSKWLYNEQFF
clone size: -; J gene: TRBJ1-2; V gene: TRBV7-9; D gene: TRBD1; CDR3 DNA: TGTGCCAGCAGCTTAATCGGGCAGGGGGATGGCTACACCTTC; CDR3 protein: CASSLIGQGDGYTF
clone size: once; J gene: TRBJ2-5; V gene: TRBV25-1; D gene: -; CDR3 DNA: TGTGCCAGCAGGAGGGGGTCCCAAGAGACCCAGTACTTC; CDR3 protein: CASRRGSQETQYF
clone size: -; J gene: TRBJ2-1; V gene: TRBV5-1; D gene: TRBD2; CDR3 DNA: TGCGCCAGCAGCTTGCCGGGACTAGCGGGGGAAAATGAGCAGTTCTTC; CDR3 protein: CASSLPGLAGENEQFF
clone size: -; J gene: TRBJ1-5; V gene: TRBV6-4; D gene: -; CDR3 DNA: TGTGCCAGCAGCCACCGGGGTACCTCCGGGCCCCAGCGTTCCTGGTCCCAGCATTTT; CDR3 protein: CASSHRGTSGPQRSWSQHF
clone size: once; J gene: TRBJ1-2; V gene: TRBV27; D gene: TRBD1; CDR3 DNA: TGTGCCAGCAGCTCTACAGGGGGGGCGCGCTACACCTTC; CDR3 protein: CASSSTGGARYTF
clone size: once; J gene: TRBJ2-3; V gene: TRBV4-1; D gene: TRBD2; CDR3 DNA: TGCGCCAGCAGCCAAGATGACCCGGGGGGGGCTAGCACAGATACGCAGTATTTT; CDR3 protein: CASSQDDPGGASTDTQYF
clone size: -; J gene: TRBJ1-1; V gene: TRBV7-9; D gene: TRBD1; CDR3 DNA: TGTGCCAGCAGCTGGGGGACAGGGGTCACTGAAGCTTTCTTT; CDR3 protein: CASSWGTGVTEAFF
clone size: few; J gene: TRBJ1-1; V gene: TRBV7-3; D gene: TRBD1; CDR3 DNA: TGTGCCAGCAGCTCTCGACAGGGGGATCGAGAAGCTTTCTTT; CDR3 protein: CASSSRQGDREAFF
clone size: once; J gene: TRBJ2-2; V gene: TRBV24-1; D gene: TRBD1; CDR3 DNA: TGTGCCACCAGCCCCCGGACAGGGGGAGCCGGGGAGCTGTTTTTT; CDR3 protein: CATSPRTGGAGELFF
clone size: -; J gene: TRBJ2-3; V gene: TRBV5-5; D gene: TRBD1; CDR3 DNA: TGTGCCAGCAGCTTGGCCCTAGGACAGGGAACAGATACGCAGTATTTT; CDR3 protein: CASSLALGQGTDTQYF
clone size: -; J gene: TRBJ1-4; V gene: TRBV28; D gene: TRBD1; CDR3 DNA: TGTGCCAGCAGCCAAATCCGATCGACAGGGGAGGAGGTCAGTGAAAAACTGTTTTTT; CDR3 protein: CASSQIRSTGEEVSEKLFF
clone size: -; J gene: TRBJ1-3; V gene: TRBV5-6; D gene: -; CDR3 DNA: TGTGCCAGCAGCTTTGACACCGGTCGGGGAAACACCATATATTTT; CDR3 protein: CASSFDTGRGNTIYF
clone size: -; J gene: TRBJ2-1; V gene: TRBV9; D gene: -; CDR3 DNA: TGTGCCAGCAGCGTAGGTGGGGGGGCGCAGGGTGAGCAGTTCTTC; CDR3 protein: CASSVGGGAQGEQFF
clone size: few; J gene: TRBJ1-4; V gene: TRBV5-1; D gene: TRBD1; CDR3 DNA: TGCGCCAGCAGCTTCCGGACAGGCCTTAATGAAAAACTGTTTTTT; CDR3 protein: CASSFRTGLNEKLFF
clone size: -; J gene: TRBJ2-3; V gene: TRBV2; D gene: TRBD1; CDR3 DNA: TGTGCCAGCAGCCGACAGGGGCTGCCAGATACGCAGTATTTT; CDR3 protein: CASSRQGLPDTQYF
clone size: -; J gene: TRBJ1-5; V gene: TRBV14; D gene: -; CDR3 DNA: TGTGCCAGCAGCCAAGGAGGGATTGGACAGCCCCAGCATTTT; CDR3 protein: CASSQGGIGQPQHF
clone size: -; J gene: TRBJ1-2; V gene: TRBV19; D gene: TRBD1; CDR3 DNA: TGTGCCAGTAGATGGGGCCGGGGACAGATCTATGGCTACACCTTC; CDR3 protein: CASRWGRGQIYGYTF
clone size: -; J gene: TRBJ2-6; V gene: TRBV19; D gene: TRBD1; CDR3 DNA: TGTGCCAGTAGTGGGACAGGGTGGTATGGGGCCAACGTCCTGACTTTC; CDR3 protein: CASSGTGWYGANVLTF
clone size: -; J gene: TRBJ1-1; V gene: TRBV20-1; D gene: -; CDR3 DNA: TGCAGTGCTAGTTTGGGGGCCCTAAACACTGAAGCTTTCTTT; CDR3 protein: CSASLGALNTEAFF
clone size: -; J gene: TRBJ2-1; V gene: TRBV7-2; D gene: TRBD2; CDR3 DNA: TGTGCCAGCAGCTTAAAATTCAGCGGGGGAGCTGGTGTGTATGAGCAGTTCTTC; CDR3 protein: CASSLKFSGGAGVYEQFF
clone size: -; J gene: TRBJ1-1; V gene: TRBV10-1; D gene: TRBD1; CDR3 DNA: TGCGCCAGCAGTCGACAGGGAACAACTGAAGCTTTCTTT; CDR3 protein: CASSRQGTTEAFF
clone size: -; J gene: TRBJ1-6; V gene: TRBV18; D gene: TRBD1; CDR3 DNA: TGTGCCAGCTCTCAAGGACAGGCTAATAATTCACCCCTCCACTTT; CDR3 protein: CASSQGQANNSPLHF
clone size: few; J gene: TRBJ2-1; V gene: TRBV11-2; D gene: TRBD1; CDR3 DNA: TGTGCCAGCAGCCTTGGGACAGGGGGGTTTCGGCAGTTCTTC; CDR3 protein: CASSLGTGGFRQFF
clone size: -; J gene: TRBJ1-6; V gene: TRBV5-1; D gene: -; CDR3 DNA: TGCGCCAGCAGCGCCGAGGACAGTCCACCCCTCCACTTT; CDR3 protein: CASSAEDSPPLHF
clone size: -; J gene: TRBJ2-1; V gene: TRBV5-1; D gene: TRBD1; CDR3 DNA: TGCGCCAGCAGCCGGACAGGGGATTATGAGCAGTTCTTC; CDR3 protein: CASSRTGDYEQFF
clone size: -; J gene: TRBJ1-4; V gene: TRBV5-1; D gene: -; CDR3 DNA: TGCGCCAGCAGCTTGGGTGCTACAACTAATGAAAAACTGTTTTTT; CDR3 protein: CASSLGATTNEKLFF
clone size: -; J gene: TRBJ2-5; V gene: TRBV4-1; D gene: TRBD2; CDR3 DNA: TGCGCCAGCAGCCCATGGTGGGGGGGGGAGACCCAGTACTTC; CDR3 protein: CASSPWWGGETQYF
clone size: -; J gene: TRBJ2-3; V gene: TRBV7-2; D gene: TRBD2; CDR3 DNA: TGTGCCAGCAGCCCATCGTCGGTCGCGGGGGGTAACACAGATACGCAGTATTTT; CDR3 protein: CASSPSSVAGGNTDTQYF
clone size: -; J gene: TRBJ1-2; V gene: TRBV2; D gene: -; CDR3 DNA: TGTGCCAGCAGTGTCGCAGGGGAGGGCTATGGCTACACCTTC; CDR3 protein: CASSVAGEGYGYTF
clone size: once; J gene: TRBJ1-4; V gene: TRBV4-2; D gene: TRBD1; CDR3 DNA: TGTGCCAGCAGCCAAGCCGACAGGGATAATGAAAAACTGTTTTTT; CDR3 protein: CASSQADRDNEKLFF
clone size: -; J gene: TRBJ1-4; V gene: TRBV15; D gene: -; CDR3 DNA: TGTGCCACCAGCAGAGAACAACGGGGTGCCAATGAAAAACTGTTTTTT; CDR3 protein: CATSREQRGANEKLFF
clone size: once; J gene: TRBJ2-1; V gene: TRBV19; D gene: TRBD2; CDR3 DNA: TGTGCCAGTAGTGGACTAGCGGGGGTTGATGAGCAGTTCTTC; CDR3 protein: CASSGLAGVDEQFF
clone size: few; J gene: TRBJ1-1; V gene: TRBV5-6; D gene: -; CDR3 DNA: TGTGCCAGCAGCTCCCCTTTCAGGCGCGGGGAAGTCATGAACACTGAAGCTTTCTTT; CDR3 protein: CASSSPFRRGEVMNTEAFF
clone size: -; J gene: TRBJ2-2; V gene: TRBV4-1; D gene: -; CDR3 DNA: TGCGCCAGCAGCCAACCCGCAGGGTCCGGGGAGCTGTTTTTT; CDR3 protein: CASSQPAGSGELFF
clone size: -; J gene: TRBJ2-5; V gene: TRBV7-2; D gene: TRBD2; CDR3 DNA: TGTGCCAGCAGCTTAGACGCGCGGGGGGGCGACGAGACCCAGTACTTC; CDR3 protein: CASSLDARGGDETQYF
clone size: -; J gene: TRBJ2-1; V gene: TRBV6-1; D gene: TRBD2; CDR3 DNA: TGTGCCAGCAGTGAAGCGTCTGTTAGCGGGGCCTACAATGAGCAGTTCTTC; CDR3 protein: CASSEASVSGAYNEQFF
clone size: many; J gene: TRBJ2-2; V gene: TRBV14; D gene: TRBD2; CDR3 DNA: TGTGCCAGCAGCCAATTCGGGGGGGCCGGGGAGCTGTTTTTT; CDR3 protein: CASSQFGGAGELFF
clone size: -; J gene: TRBJ1-2; V gene: TRBV6-5; D gene: -; CDR3 DNA: TGTGCCAGCAGCCCCGTTGCTCGGTCTACCTATGGCTACACCTTC; CDR3 protein: CASSPVARSTYGYTF
clone size: few; J gene: TRBJ2-5; V gene: TRBV11-2; D gene: -; CDR3 DNA: TGTGCCAGCAGCTTAGGTAGCACTCAAGAGACCCAGTACTTC; CDR3 protein: CASSLGSTQETQYF
clone size: -; J gene: TRBJ1-1; V gene: TRBV29-1; D gene: -; CDR3 DNA: TGCAGCGTTGAGTGGGGGGAATGGAACACTGAAGCTTTCTTT; CDR3 protein: CSVEWGEWNTEAFF
clone size: -; J gene: TRBJ1-3; V gene: TRBV4-1; D gene: TRBD1; CDR3 DNA: TGCGCCAGCACCCAAGGAGGAGCAGGGACAGACACCATATATTTT; CDR3 protein: CASTQGGAGTDTIYF
clone size: -; J gene: TRBJ2-5; V gene: TRBV29-1; D gene: -; CDR3 DNA: TGCAGCGTCGAGCGGACCCAAGAGACCCAGTACTTC; CDR3 protein: CSVERTQETQYF
clone size: -; J gene: TRBJ1-2; V gene: TRBV13; D gene: -; CDR3 DNA: TGTGCCAGCAGGGCAGGGTTGGGTGGGGCCCACTTC; CDR3 protein: CASRAGLGGAHF
clone size: few; J gene: TRBJ2-1; V gene: TRBV24-1; D gene: -; CDR3 DNA: TGTGCCACCGCTCGACAGAAGGATGAGCAGTTCTTC; CDR3 protein: CATARQKDEQFF
clone size: -; J gene: TRBJ2-1; V gene: TRBV2; D gene: -; CDR3 DNA: TGTGCCAGCAGTGGAAGGCGGGGGCCTCCCAATGAGCAGTTCTTC; CDR3 protein: CASSGRRGPPNEQFF
clone size: -; J gene: TRBJ1-5; V gene: TRBV5-1; D gene: TRBD1; CDR3 DNA: TGCGCCAGCAGCCAACGACGGGACAGGGGAAGCAATCAGCCCCAGCATTTT; CDR3 protein: CASSQRRDRGSNQPQHF